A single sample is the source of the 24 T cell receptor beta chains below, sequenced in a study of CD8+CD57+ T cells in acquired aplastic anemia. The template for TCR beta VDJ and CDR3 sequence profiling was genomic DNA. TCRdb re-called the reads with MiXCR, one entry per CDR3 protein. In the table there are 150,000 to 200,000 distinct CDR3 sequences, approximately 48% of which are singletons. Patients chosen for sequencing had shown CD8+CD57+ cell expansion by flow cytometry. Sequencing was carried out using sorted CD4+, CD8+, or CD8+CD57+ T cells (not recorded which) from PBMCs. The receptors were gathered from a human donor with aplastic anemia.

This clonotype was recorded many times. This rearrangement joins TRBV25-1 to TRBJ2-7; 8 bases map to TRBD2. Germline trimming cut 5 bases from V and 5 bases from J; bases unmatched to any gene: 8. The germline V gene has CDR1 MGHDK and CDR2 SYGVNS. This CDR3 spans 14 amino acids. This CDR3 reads CASSMAGGGHEQYF. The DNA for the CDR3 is TGTGCCAGCAGTATGGCGGGGGGTGGTCACGAGCAGTACTTC.

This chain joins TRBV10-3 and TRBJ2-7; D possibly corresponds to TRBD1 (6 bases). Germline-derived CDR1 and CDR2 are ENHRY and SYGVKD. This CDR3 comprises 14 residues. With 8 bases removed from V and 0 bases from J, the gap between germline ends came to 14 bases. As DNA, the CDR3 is TGTGCCATCGTGCAGGGGCCGAGCTCCTACGAGCAGTACTTC. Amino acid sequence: CAIVQGPSSYEQYF.

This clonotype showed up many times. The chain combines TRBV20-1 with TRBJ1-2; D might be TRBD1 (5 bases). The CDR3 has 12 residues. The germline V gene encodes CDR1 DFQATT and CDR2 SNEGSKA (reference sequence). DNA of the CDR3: TGCCACGCCGGGGGAGTTAACAGCGGCTACACCTTC. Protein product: CHAGGVNSGYTF.

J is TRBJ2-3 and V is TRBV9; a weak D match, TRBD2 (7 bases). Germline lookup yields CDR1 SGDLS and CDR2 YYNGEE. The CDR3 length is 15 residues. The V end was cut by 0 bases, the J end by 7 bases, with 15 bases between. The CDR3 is CASSVVGGRSNTQYF. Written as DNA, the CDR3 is TGTGCCAGCAGCGTAGTGGGGGGGCGTTCAAATACGCAGTATTTT.

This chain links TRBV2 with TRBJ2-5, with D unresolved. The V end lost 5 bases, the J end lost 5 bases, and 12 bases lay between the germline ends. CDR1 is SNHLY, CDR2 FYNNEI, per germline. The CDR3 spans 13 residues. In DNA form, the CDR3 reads TGTGCCAGCAGTTCAGCTAGGCGCGAGACCCAGTACTTC. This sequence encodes CASSSARRETQYF.

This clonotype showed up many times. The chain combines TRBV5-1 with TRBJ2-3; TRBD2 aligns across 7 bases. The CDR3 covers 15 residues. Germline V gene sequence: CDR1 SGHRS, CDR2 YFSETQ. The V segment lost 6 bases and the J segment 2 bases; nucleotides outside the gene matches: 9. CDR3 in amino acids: CASTLWGGYTDTQYF. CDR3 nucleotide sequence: TGCGCCAGCACCCTTTGGGGGGGGTACACAGATACGCAGTATTTT. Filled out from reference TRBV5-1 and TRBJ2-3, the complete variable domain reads KAGVTQTPRYLIKTRGQQVTLSCSPISGHRSVSWYQQTPGQGLQFLFEYFSETQRNKGNFPGRFSGRQFSNSRSEMNVSTLELGDSALYLCASTLWGGYTDTQYFGPGTRLTVL.

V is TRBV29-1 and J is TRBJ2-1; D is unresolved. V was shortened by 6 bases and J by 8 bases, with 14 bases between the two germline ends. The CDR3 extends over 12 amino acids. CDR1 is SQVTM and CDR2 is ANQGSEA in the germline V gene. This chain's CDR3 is CSVLKVKDEQFF. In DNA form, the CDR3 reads TGCAGCGTCCTTAAGGTAAAAGATGAGCAGTTCTTC.

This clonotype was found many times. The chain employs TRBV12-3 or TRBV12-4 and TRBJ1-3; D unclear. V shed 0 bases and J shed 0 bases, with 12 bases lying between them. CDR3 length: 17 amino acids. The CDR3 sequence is CASSLAGRPNSGNTIYF. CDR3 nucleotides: TGTGCCAGCAGTTTAGCTGGACGGCCTAACTCTGGAAACACCATATATTTT.

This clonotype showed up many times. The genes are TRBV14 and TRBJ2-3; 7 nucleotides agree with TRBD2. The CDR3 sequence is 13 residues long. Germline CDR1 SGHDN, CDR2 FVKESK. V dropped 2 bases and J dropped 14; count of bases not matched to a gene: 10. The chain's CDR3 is CASSQKAGLVWYF. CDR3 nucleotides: TGTGCCAGCAGCCAAAAAGCAGGACTAGTCTGGTATTTT.

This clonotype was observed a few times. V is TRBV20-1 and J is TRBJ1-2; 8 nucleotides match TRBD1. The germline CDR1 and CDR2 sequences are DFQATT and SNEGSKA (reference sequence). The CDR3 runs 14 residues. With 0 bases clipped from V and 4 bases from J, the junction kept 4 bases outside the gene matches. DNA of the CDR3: TGCAGTGCTAGAGATCTGGACAGGGCCTATGGCTACACCTTC. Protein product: CSARDLDRAYGYTF.

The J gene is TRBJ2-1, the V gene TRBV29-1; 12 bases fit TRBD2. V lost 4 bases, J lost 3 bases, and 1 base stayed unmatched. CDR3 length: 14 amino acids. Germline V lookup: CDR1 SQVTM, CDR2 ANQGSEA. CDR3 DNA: TGCAGCGTTGGACTAGCGGGAGTCTACAATGAGCAGTTCTTC. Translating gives CSVGLAGVYNEQFF.

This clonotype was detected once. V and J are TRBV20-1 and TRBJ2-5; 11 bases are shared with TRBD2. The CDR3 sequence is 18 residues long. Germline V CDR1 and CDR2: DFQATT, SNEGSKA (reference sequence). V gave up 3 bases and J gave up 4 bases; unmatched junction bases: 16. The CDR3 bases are TGCAGTGCTAGGTGTAGCGGGGGGGCCCATGGTTCTGGAGAGACCCAGTACTTC. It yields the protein CSARCSGGAHGSGETQYF.

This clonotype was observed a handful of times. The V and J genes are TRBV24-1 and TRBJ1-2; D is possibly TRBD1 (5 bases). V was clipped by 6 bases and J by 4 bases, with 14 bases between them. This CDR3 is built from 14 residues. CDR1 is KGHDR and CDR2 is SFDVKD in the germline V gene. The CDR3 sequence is CATSPPTDSYGYTF. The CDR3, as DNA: TGTGCCACCAGTCCTCCGACAGACAGCTATGGCTACACCTTC.

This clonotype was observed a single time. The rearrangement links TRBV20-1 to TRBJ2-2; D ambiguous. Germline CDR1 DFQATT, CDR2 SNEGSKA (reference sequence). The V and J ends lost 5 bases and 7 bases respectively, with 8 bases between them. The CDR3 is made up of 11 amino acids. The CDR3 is CSAGRSGELFF. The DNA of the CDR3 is TGCAGTGCTGGCCGTAGCGGGGAGCTGTTTTTT.

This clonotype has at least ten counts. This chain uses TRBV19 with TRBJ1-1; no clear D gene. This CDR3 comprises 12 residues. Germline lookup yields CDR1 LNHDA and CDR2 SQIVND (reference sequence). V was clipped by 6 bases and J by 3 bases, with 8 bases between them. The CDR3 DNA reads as TGTGCCAGTAGAGAGACGTACACTGAAGCTTTCTTT. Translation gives CASRETYTEAFF.

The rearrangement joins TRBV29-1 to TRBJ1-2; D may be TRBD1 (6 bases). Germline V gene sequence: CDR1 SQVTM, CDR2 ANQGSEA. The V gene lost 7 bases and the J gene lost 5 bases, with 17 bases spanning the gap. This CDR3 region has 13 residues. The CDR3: CSARGTQEYGYTF. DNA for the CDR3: TGCAGCGCAAGAGGGACACAGGAATATGGCTACACCTTC.

CDR3 region: CASSSTPGSLFEQFF. For the CDR3, the DNA is TGTGCCAGCAGCTCGACCCCAGGTAGCCTTTTTGAGCAGTTCTTC. The chain joins TRBV7-3 to TRBJ2-1; D remains ambiguous. The CDR3 extends over 15 amino acids. Germline loops: CDR1 SGHTA, CDR2 FQGTGA. V lost 4 bases, J lost 9 bases, and 19 bases lay in between.

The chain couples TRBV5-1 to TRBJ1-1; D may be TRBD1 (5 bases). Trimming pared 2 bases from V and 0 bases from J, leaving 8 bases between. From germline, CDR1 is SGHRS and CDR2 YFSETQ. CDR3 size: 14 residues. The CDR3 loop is CASSFGQMNTEAFF. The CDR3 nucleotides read TGCGCCAGCAGCTTTGGACAAATGAACACTGAAGCTTTCTTT.

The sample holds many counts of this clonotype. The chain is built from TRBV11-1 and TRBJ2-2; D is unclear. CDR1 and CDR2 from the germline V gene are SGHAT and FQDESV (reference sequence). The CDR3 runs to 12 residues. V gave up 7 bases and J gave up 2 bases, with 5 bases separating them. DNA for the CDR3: TGTGCCAGCAAGGAAAACACCGGGGAGCTGTTTTTT. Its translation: CASKENTGELFF.

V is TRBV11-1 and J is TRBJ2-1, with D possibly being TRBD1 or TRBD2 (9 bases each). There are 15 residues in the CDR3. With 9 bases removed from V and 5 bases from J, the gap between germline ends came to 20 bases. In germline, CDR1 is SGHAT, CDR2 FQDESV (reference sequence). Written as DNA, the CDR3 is TGTGCCAGGCTAGCGGGGACAGGGAACCACAATGAGCAGTTCTTC. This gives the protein CARLAGTGNHNEQFF.

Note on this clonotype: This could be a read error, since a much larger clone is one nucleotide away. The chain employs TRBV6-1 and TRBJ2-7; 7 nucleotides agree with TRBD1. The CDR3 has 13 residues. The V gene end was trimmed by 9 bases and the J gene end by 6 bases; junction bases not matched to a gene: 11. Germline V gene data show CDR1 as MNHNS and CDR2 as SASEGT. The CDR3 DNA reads TGTGCCAGTGAGACAGGGAGAAGGGTCGAGCAGTACGTC. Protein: CASETGRRVEQYV.

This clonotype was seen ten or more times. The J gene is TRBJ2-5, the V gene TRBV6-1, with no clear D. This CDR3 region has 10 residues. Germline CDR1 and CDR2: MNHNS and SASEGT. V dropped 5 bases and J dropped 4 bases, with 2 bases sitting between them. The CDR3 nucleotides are TGTGCCAGCAGTCTAGAGACCCAGTACTTC. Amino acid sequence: CASSLETQYF.

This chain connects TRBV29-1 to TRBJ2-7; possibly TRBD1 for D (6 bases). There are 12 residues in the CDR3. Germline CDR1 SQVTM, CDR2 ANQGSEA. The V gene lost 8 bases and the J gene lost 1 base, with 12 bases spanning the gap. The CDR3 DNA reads TGCAGCTCAAAGACAGGATCCTACGAGCAGTACTTC. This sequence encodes CSSKTGSYEQYF.

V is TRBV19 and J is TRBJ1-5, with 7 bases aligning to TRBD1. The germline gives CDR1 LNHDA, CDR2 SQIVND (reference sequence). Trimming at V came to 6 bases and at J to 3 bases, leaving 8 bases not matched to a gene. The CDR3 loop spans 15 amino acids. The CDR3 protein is CASRETGQHNQPQHF. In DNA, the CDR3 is TGTGCCAGTAGGGAAACGGGACAGCACAATCAGCCCCAGCATTTT.